This TCR beta chain was sequenced during a study of OX40 agonist ivuxolimab in advanced cancers. The wider study: The patients' treatment was ivuxolimab, an agonistic anti-OX40 (CD134) antibody. From roughly 20 to 90 years was the age range, with a mean of around 57 years, and around 80% were male. Study-level points and caveats: A proportion of nonresponders additionally exhibited low normalized T-cell clonal expansion.

Note on this clone: Its matching antigen is unknown.

The germline V gene has CDR1 MGHRA and CDR2 YSYEKL. V lost 4 bases to trimming and J lost 4 bases; unmatched junction nucleotides: 13. The CDR3 is 18 residues long. Libraries were prepared by immunoSEQ multiplex PCR; TCRdb keeps only in-frame clonotypes and omits some of them. The profile shows roughly 38,000 clones, 70% to 80% of them singletons. Sequencing was performed on CD4+ or CD8+ T cells sorted from blood, taken in a trial of the OX40 agonist ivuxolimab. The rearrangement links TRBV4-1 to TRBJ2-1; 10 bases fit TRBD2. This sequence was found in an adult with an advanced solid tumor such as melanoma, head and neck, liver or kidney cancer. DNA of the CDR3: TGCGCCAGCAGCCCATTGGACACTAGCGGGGTTAGTTACAATGAGCAGTTCTTC. It is translated as CASSPLDTSGVSYNEQFF.